The text below deals with one T cell receptor beta chain. The sample comes from a study of PD-L1 blockade in urothelial cancer. Study overall: Treatment start was followed by blood analysis at 3 weeks (second dose) and again at 6 weeks.

Per germline, CDR1 MNHEY and CDR2 SVGAGI. The CDR3 has 13 residues. V lost 5 bases, J lost 6 bases, and 6 bases stayed unmatched. The time point is: pretreatment peripheral blood. Produced via immunoSEQ multiplex PCR; TCRdb's table is partial and in-frame only. Of tens of thousands of clones in the sample, 87% are singletons; the top ten hold around 15%. The source material was PBMCs, sampled around atezolizumab (anti-PD-L1) treatment. The chain employs TRBV6-5 and TRBJ1-1; 7 positions match TRBD1. This TCR derives from a woman between 55 and 75 years old with urothelial cancer. CDR3 amino acids: CASSTGVVSEAFF. The CDR3 bases are TGTGCCAGCAGTACAGGGGTGGTTTCTGAAGCTTTCTTT.